One T cell receptor beta chain is described in this entry. The antigen this receptor binds is unknown. No much larger clonotype is one base removed from it; base qualities were not supplied. The data stem from a study of Ad26.COV2.S vaccination and SARS-CoV-2 variants (dated by TCRdb to the early 2020s). The study in broad terms: Vaccine-arm donors were drawn from COV1001, a multicentre, randomized, double-blind, placebo-controlled phase I-IIa trial of Ad26.COV2.S in healthy adults. Ad26.COV2.S was administered intramuscularly at 5 x 10^10 or 1 x 10^11 viral particles, either as a single shot or as two shots given 56 days apart. The specificity and breadth of SARS-CoV-2-reactive T cell receptors after Ad26.COV2.S vaccination were assessed by TCRbeta repertoire sequencing. A total of 32 samples were included in the TCR-sequenced set, comprising around 19 Ad26.COV2.S vaccine recipients, 5 placebo recipients and 8 SARS-CoV-2 convalescent individuals. Trial participants were randomized into five groups of five: low-dose or high-dose Ad26.COV2.S given once or twice, or placebo on both occasions. Throughout the experiments and outcome assessment, investigators stayed blinded to trial group allocation.

The label giving this sample's treatment or condition can be read as: over 15 received Ad26.COV2.S at low or high dose, single or two shots; a few received placebo; per-sample allocation not given. For vaccine and placebo recipients, the sequenced repertoires came from samples collected on day 63 after the first injection. In Cohort 1b, more than 20 adults aged 18-55 years were enrolled at a single site in Boston, USA, between 29 July and 7 August 2020. As a vaccine, Ad26.COV2.S was a replication-incompetent adenovirus type 26 vector that expressed a prefusion-stabilized SARS-CoV-2 spike protein derived from the original Wuhan strain. The immunoSEQ Assay was the method used to sequence TCRbeta CDR3 regions. After extraction, genomic DNA underwent amplification by bias-controlled multiplex PCR, followed by high-throughput sequencing. The source study handled its data this way. To quantify the absolute abundance of every unique TCRbeta CDR3 region, sequences were collapsed and filtered. T cell fraction was estimated by normalizing TCRbeta template counts to usable DNA, which was measured by amplifying reference genes present in all nucleated cells. Repertoire TCRs were annotated as SARS-CoV-2-specific by exact matching of V gene, CDR3 amino acid sequence and J gene to a known reactive TCR set. MIRA supplied the reference SARS-CoV-2 TCR set, which was filtered for enrichment in COVID-19-positive ImmuneCODE repertoires so that public or cross-reactive TCRs were removed. Drawing on the MIRA antigens, annotated TCRs were analysed further at the level of specific ORF or position within ORF. Depth was the summed frequency of annotated unique rearrangements, while breadth was defined as annotated unique rearrangements over total unique productive rearrangements. Two-sided Wilcoxon rank-sum tests were applied when comparing TCR breadth between groups. TCRdb mirrors the immuneACCESS table, restricted to in-frame sequences. Some clones are absent from its copies; in checked studies, under half trace to an unresolved V gene, and the reason for the others is unknown. D and trimming come from the DNA, and the V and J calls and clone size come from that table. Present in this sample are under 400,000 clones, roughly 84% of which were seen just once. The ten largest make up about 3.5% of the sample.

General conclusions and limits of the study: The study was not powered for comparison of responses between vaccine doses or regimens. Compared with placebo recipients, Ad26.COV2.S recipients showed higher spike-specific TCR breadth (P = 0.0014). After vaccination, substantial breadth of spike-specific CD8+ and CD4+ T cell responses was reported. Vaccine and placebo recipients had comparable non-spike TCR breadth, which fits with the vaccine containing only spike. The authors noted that total T cell responses may have been underestimated by the TCR breadth and depth analyses.

According to the germline V gene, CDR1 reads ENHRY and CDR2 reads SYGVKD. There are 17 amino acids in the CDR3, from cysteine to phenylalanine inclusive. Solely the CDR3 DNA is kept, with 51 bases framed from the first base. V ends up 6 bases short and J 1 base short, with an unmatched junction base count of 5. The receptor was isolated from a person between 18 and 65 years old who received the Ad26.COV2.S COVID-19 vaccine or a placebo. The chain is assembled from TRBV10-3 and TRBJ2-2; the junction holds 13 bases that match TRBD2. Sample: peripheral blood, taken in a trial of Ad26.COV2.S vaccine versus placebo. The CDR3 reads as follows: CAISGTSGEMNTGELFF. The DNA reads as follows: TGTGCCATCAGCGGGACTAGCGGGGAGATGAACACCGGGGAGCTGTTTTTT.